Shown below are 31 T cell receptor beta chains from a single sample sequenced in a study of blood T cells in healthy people across ages. A sample-barcoded 5' primer and a J-beta primer mix were used in a second PCR of roughly 7 to 12 cycles. A single record per CDR3 protein comes from TCRdb applying MiXCR to the 5' RACE reads. This table holds fewer than 1,000,000 distinct CDR3 sequences, about 45% found once. Specimen: blood. The receptors derive from an elderly man in good health.

In this sample, this clonotype turned up many times. The chain is built from TRBV7-2 and TRBJ2-3; TRBD2 might be the D (6 bases). Germline V gives CDR1 SGHTA, CDR2 FQGNSA. CDR3 length: 15 amino acids. Trimming pared 6 bases from V and 0 bases from J, leaving 13 bases between. CDR3 amino acids: CASRISGLSTDTQYF. CDR3 DNA sequence: TGTGCCAGCAGAATTAGCGGACTGAGCACAGATACGCAGTATTTT.

This rearrangement joins TRBV29-1 to TRBJ1-1, with D tentatively TRBD1 (6 bases). CDR1 is SQVTM and CDR2 is ANQGSEA in the germline V gene. The V end lost 7 bases, the J end lost 4 bases, and 22 bases lay between the germline ends. The CDR3 spans 15 residues. The CDR3 DNA is TGCAGCGGCTCAGGGTGGGGAACAGGGCTCACTGAAGCTTTCTTT. Protein sequence: CSGSGWGTGLTEAFF.

This clonotype occurred many times. V usage is TRBV12-3 or TRBV12-4 and J usage is TRBJ2-5, with D perhaps TRBD1 or TRBD2 (5 bases each). The last part of the DNA fits TRBJ2-7 better; the J call may be wrong. The CDR3 loop spans 12 amino acids. The chain's CDR3 is CASSLHGTEQYF. The CDR3 nucleotides read TGTGCCAGCAGTTTACACGGGACCGAGCAGTACTTC.

This clonotype turned up a few times. The V call is TRBV20-1, the J call TRBJ2-1; the D gene is possibly TRBD1 (5 bases). Trimming took 6 bases from V and 8 from J, leaving 14 bases between them. The germline V gene encodes CDR1 DFQATT and CDR2 SNEGSKA (reference sequence). The CDR3 covers 12 residues. The CDR3 is CSAKLGVDEQFF. The CDR3 DNA follows: TGCAGTGCAAAATTAGGGGTTGATGAGCAGTTCTTC.

V gene TRBV9 combines with J gene TRBJ1-1, with unresolved D. CDR1 is SGDLS, CDR2 YYNGEE, per germline. The CDR3 runs to 13 residues. Trimming pared 2 bases from V and 6 bases from J, leaving 11 bases between. The CDR3 region is CASSVSSGAEAFF. Here the CDR3 DNA reads TGTGCCAGCAGCGTTTCTAGCGGCGCTGAAGCTTTCTTT.

This clonotype was recorded many times. The J gene is TRBJ2-5, the V gene TRBV11-3, with unresolved D. Trimming stripped 8 bases from V and 5 bases from J, with 15 bases between. The CDR3 spans 13 residues. Looked up from germline, CDR1 is SGHNT and CDR2 is YENEEA. In nucleotides, the CDR3 is TGTGCCAGCCGGCGTGGCCCGCGGGAGACCCAGTACTTC. The encoded protein is CASRRGPRETQYF.

This chain joins TRBV4-2 and TRBJ2-3; 9 bases are shared with TRBD2. The CDR3 has 20 residues. Trimming took 0 bases from V and 2 from J; bases not matched to a gene: 15. Germline CDR1 reads LGHNA; CDR2 reads YNFKEQ. The CDR3 loop reads CASSQDGGWSSGTNTDTQYF. CDR3 DNA sequence: TGTGCCAGCAGCCAAGATGGGGGGTGGTCTAGCGGGACCAACACAGATACGCAGTATTTT.

CDR3: CSARDEGADQPQHF. Here the CDR3 DNA reads TGCAGTGCTAGAGATGAGGGGGCGGATCAGCCCCAGCATTTT. The chain joins TRBV20-1 to TRBJ1-5; 7 bases agree with TRBD1. The CDR3 has 14 amino acids. Germline V gene lookup returns CDR1 DFQATT and CDR2 SNEGSKA (reference sequence). V dropped 0 bases and J dropped 5; count of bases not matched to a gene: 4.

Comments on this clonotype: A much more abundant neighbour one base away suggests this may be a read error. The V call is TRBV14, the J call TRBJ2-5; D not resolved. V was cut by 5 bases and J by 11 bases, with 18 bases left in between. The CDR3 extends over 13 amino acids. The germline CDR1 and CDR2 sequences are SGHDN and FVKESK. CDR3 protein: CASSEGPYNEQYF. DNA for the CDR3: TGTGCCAGCAGCGAAGGTCCCTACAATGAGCAGTACTTC.

The rearrangement links TRBV20-1 to TRBJ2-7; 7 positions agree with TRBD2. Germline CDR1 reads DFQATT; CDR2 reads SNEGSKA (reference sequence). Trimming took 2 bases from V and 6 from J; bases not matched to a gene: 4. CDR3 size: 12 residues. CDR3 bases: TGCAGTGCTAGAAAACTAGCGCTCGAGCAGTACTTC. It translates to CSARKLALEQYF.

This chain uses TRBV7-8 with TRBJ2-1; 7 bases align to TRBD2. The CDR3 spans 15 residues. Trimming took 5 bases from V and 7 from J; bases not matched to a gene: 11. The germline V gene encodes CDR1 SGHVS and CDR2 FQNEAQ. The CDR3 bases are TGTGCCAGCAGCATCCGGGACTGGGGGGGGAATGAGCAGTTCTTC. As protein: CASSIRDWGGNEQFF.

This clonotype was counted between two and nine times. The chain uses TRBV30 and TRBJ2-5; D not resolved. The CDR3 is 12 amino acids. Trimming cost V 4 bases and J 2 bases, with 8 bases left between them. Germline-derived CDR1 and CDR2 are GTSNPN and SVGIG (reference sequence). Here the CDR3 reads CAWTIQQETQYF. CDR3 DNA: TGTGCCTGGACGATCCAGCAAGAGACCCAGTACTTC.

The chain recombines TRBV7-2 with TRBJ2-3; the D is unclear. V was trimmed by 1 base and J by 2 bases, leaving 7 bases between them. The CDR3 is 14 amino acids. Germline lookup yields CDR1 SGHTA and CDR2 FQGNSA. DNA for the CDR3: TGTGCCAGCAGCTTAGACTGGAACACAGATACGCAGTATTTT. Its protein product is CASSLDWNTDTQYF. The full variable domain, rest sourced from reference TRBV7-2 and TRBJ2-3, is GAGVSQSPSNKVTEKGKDVELRCDPISGHTALYWYRQSLGQGLEFLIYFQGNSAPDKSGLPSDRFSAERTGGSVSTLTIQRTQQEDSAVYLCASSLDWNTDTQYFGPGTRLTVL.

This clonotype was observed many times. The rearrangement joins TRBV29-1 to TRBJ2-1; D is ambiguous. The germline V and J ends were trimmed by 0 bases and 4 bases, with 1 base remaining between them. Germline CDR1 reads SQVTM; CDR2 reads ANQGSEA. The CDR3 runs 11 residues. The CDR3 loop is CSVEEYNEQFF. As DNA, the CDR3 is TGCAGCGTTGAAGAGTACAATGAGCAGTTCTTC.

With regard to this clonotype: One end of the junction varies from germline; a read error may be responsible. This chain uses TRBV12-3 or TRBV12-4 with TRBJ2-2, with unresolved D. The CDR3 consists of 15 residues. The DNA for the CDR3 is TGTGCCGGCAGCCCCCCCGGACGGAACACCGGGGAGCTGTTTTTT. Its protein is CAGSPPGRNTGELFF.

The gene calls are TRBV5-8 and TRBJ1-2, with TRBD1 matching 7 bases. The V and J ends lost 1 base and 0 bases, in that order; junction bases with no gene match: 9. The CDR3 is 17 residues long. Germline assignment: CDR1 SGHTS and CDR2 YDEGEE. The CDR3 DNA reads TGTGCCAGCAGCTTGTTGTCAGGGGGTTTGACTAACTATGGCTACACCTTC. This encodes CASSLLSGGLTNYGYTF.

This sequence joins TRBV20-1 and TRBJ2-3; TRBD2 matches at 11 bases. CDR1 and CDR2 (germline): DFQATT, SNEGSKA (reference sequence). Unmatched junction bases numbered 5, after V lost 5 bases and J lost 4 bases. The CDR3 length is 14 residues. The DNA for the CDR3 is TGCAGTGCTTTAGCGGGAGGGATCGCAGATACGCAGTATTTT. Residues: CSALAGGIADTQYF.

The V gene is TRBV25-1, the J gene TRBJ2-5; D unclear. The CDR3 is made up of 12 amino acids. In germline, CDR1 is MGHDK, CDR2 SYGVNS. V lost 2 bases, J lost 9 bases, and 10 bases lay in between. CDR3 amino acids: CASSEHVWAQYF. In DNA form, the CDR3 reads TGTGCCAGCAGTGAACACGTATGGGCCCAGTACTTC.

This clonotype occurred a few times. J is TRBJ2-1 and V is TRBV12-3 or TRBV12-4, with 8 bases identical to TRBD2. Trimming at V came to 8 bases and at J to 10 bases, leaving 13 bases not matched to a gene. The CDR3 covers 14 residues. The CDR3: CASSQREIKHEQFF. The DNA of the CDR3 is TGTGCCAGCTCCCAGCGGGAGATTAAGCACGAGCAGTTCTTC.

Details on this clonotype: Possible read error: a much larger clone is one base away. The rearrangement links TRBV4-3 to TRBJ2-1, with 7 bases that match TRBD1. The CDR3 is 16 amino acids. The germline V gene has CDR1 LGHNA and CDR2 YSLEER. J gave up 10 bases and V 1 base, and 13 bases lay outside the gene matches. The DNA for the CDR3 is TGCGCCAGCAGCCAAGTAGCCGGGACAGCCTCCTACGAGCAGTTCTTC. The encoded protein is CASSQVAGTASYEQFF.

A word on this clonotype: Being one base from a much bigger clone, this may be a read error. The genes are TRBV6-6 and TRBJ2-5; D possibly matches TRBD1 or TRBD2 (5 bases each). Near its end, the DNA agrees better with TRBJ2-7, so the J call may be wrong. The CDR3 loop spans 15 amino acids. Germline CDR1 MNHNY, CDR2 SVGAGI (reference sequence). The CDR3 loop is CASSYSGAGNYEQYF. CDR3 DNA sequence: TGTGCCAGCAGTTACTCCGGGGCAGGGAACTACGAGCAGTACTTC.

This clonotype was observed a few times. V usage is TRBV10-3 and J usage is TRBJ2-5; 9 bases are a match to TRBD2. Germline-derived CDR1 and CDR2 are ENHRY and SYGVKD. The CDR3 is 14 residues long. The V gene end was trimmed by 8 bases and the J gene end by 11 bases; junction bases not matched to a gene: 15. The CDR3 here is CAISGTSLRNEQYF. The CDR3 DNA is TGTGCCATCTCCGGGACTAGCTTGCGTAATGAGCAGTACTTC.

V is TRBV6-1 and J is TRBJ1-4; 7 bases map to TRBD1. CDR3 size: 8 residues. Looked up from germline, CDR1 is MNHNS and CDR2 is SASEGT. The CDR3 here is CGLTGLFF. The CDR3 bases are TGTGGGTTGACAGGGCTGTTTTTT.

This clonotype was observed once. This chain uses TRBV7-2 with TRBJ2-2; possibly TRBD1 for D (5 bases). V lost 5 bases and J lost 6, with 13 bases in between. Germline V gene sequence: CDR1 SGHTA, CDR2 FQGNSA. This CDR3 has 14 residues. The CDR3 nucleotides are TGTGCCAGCAGCCCTCAGGGTTTTCCCGGGGAGCTGTTTTTT. It is translated as CASSPQGFPGELFF. Filled out from reference TRBV7-2 and TRBJ2-2, the complete variable domain reads GAGVSQSPSNKVTEKGKDVELRCDPISGHTALYWYRQSLGQGLEFLIYFQGNSAPDKSGLPSDRFSAERTGGSVSTLTIQRTQQEDSAVYLCASSPQGFPGELFFGEGSRLTVL.

V usage is TRBV2 and J usage is TRBJ2-5; 8 bases are shared with TRBD2. Germline values: CDR1 SNHLY, CDR2 FYNNEI. The CDR3 consists of 15 residues. J gave up 1 base and V 10 bases, and 11 bases lay outside the gene matches. DNA for the CDR3: TGTGCCATCCGGGAGGGACTCCGCGTCCAAGAGACCCAGTACTTC. This encodes CAIREGLRVQETQYF.

This sequence joins TRBV3-1 and TRBJ2-7, with 7 bases matching TRBD2. Germline V CDR1 and CDR2: LGHDT, YNNKEL (reference sequence). The CDR3 consists of 15 residues. V was clipped by 4 bases and J by 2 bases; unmatched bases: 8. As DNA, the CDR3 is TGTGCCAGCAGCCCCGATCTAGCGGAGCCCTACGAGCAGTACTTC. Translating gives CASSPDLAEPYEQYF.

This clonotype was recorded a few times. The rearrangement uses TRBV9 and TRBJ2-4; TRBD1 is a possible D gene (6 bases). V lost 1 base to trimming and J lost 6 bases, with 14 bases between them. This CDR3 has 15 residues. Germline CDR1 reads SGDLS; CDR2 reads YYNGEE. The CDR3 is CASSVTRGFGNIQYF. The CDR3 coding sequence is TGTGCCAGCAGCGTAACTAGGGGGTTTGGAAACATTCAGTACTTC.

There are many counts of this clonotype. This chain connects TRBV29-1 to TRBJ2-5; D gene uncertain. Germline V lookup: CDR1 SQVTM, CDR2 ANQGSEA. Trimming removed 5 bases from V and 4 bases from J, with 8 bases in between. CDR3 size: 11 residues. The CDR3 loop is CSVIAVETQYF. CDR3 DNA sequence: TGCAGCGTTATTGCGGTAGAGACCCAGTACTTC.

This clonotype has a handful of counts. This chain joins TRBV24-1 and TRBJ2-5; TRBD1 agrees at 7 bases. CDR3 length equals 15 residues. V shed 4 bases, J shed 4 bases, and the junction held 8 bases outside the gene matches. CDR1 is KGHDR, CDR2 SFDVKD, per germline. The CDR3 reads CATSDRDSLLETQYF. The CDR3 DNA is TGTGCCACCAGTGACCGGGACAGCCTCCTAGAGACCCAGTACTTC.

The chain is built from TRBV29-1 and TRBJ2-7, with D perhaps matching TRBD1 or TRBD2 (5 bases each). Trimming stripped 5 bases from V and 0 bases from J, with 11 bases between. In germline, CDR1 is SQVTM, CDR2 ANQGSEA. CDR3 size: 13 residues. Here the CDR3 DNA reads TGCAGCGTTCGGGACGGTTACTCCTACGAGCAGTACTTC. As protein: CSVRDGYSYEQYF.

The chain carries TRBV19 and TRBJ2-3; TRBD2 aligns across 7 bases. Germline V gene lookup returns CDR1 LNHDA and CDR2 SQIVND (reference sequence). V was clipped by 5 bases and J by 8 bases; unmatched bases: 16. This CDR3 is 16 amino acids long. CDR3 region: CASSSTGAGFRGTQYF. CDR3 in DNA: TGTGCCAGTAGTTCCACAGGAGCGGGATTTCGCGGTACGCAGTATTTT.